This passage covers 19 T cell receptor beta chains from one sample sequenced in a study of cytomegalovirus exposure and HLA in healthy donors. Using immunoSEQ multiplex PCR, the repertoire was profiled, and TCRdb retains in-frame clones only, with some absent. The sample comprises 150,000 to 200,000 clones, roughly 80% of which are singletons, and roughly 6.5% rests with the top ten. The sample taken for sequencing was PBMCs. The receptors were sampled from a man aged 18 to 30 in good health and CMV-seropositive.

In this sample, this clone is medium-sized. V is TRBV9 and J is TRBJ2-6, with D tentatively TRBD1 (7 bases). This CDR3 region has 17 residues. From germline, CDR1 is SGDLS and CDR2 YYNGEE. Trimming cost V 1 base and J 4 bases, with 15 bases left between them. The CDR3 protein is CASSVRRGLLGANVLTF. The CDR3 bases are TGTGCCAGCAGCGTAAGGAGGGGGCTCCTCGGGGCCAACGTCCTGACTTTC.

The chain joins TRBV6-1 to TRBJ2-7; D is perhaps TRBD2 (6 bases). V gave up 7 bases and J gave up 4 bases, with 14 bases separating them. The CDR3 loop spans 13 amino acids. Germline V CDR1 and CDR2: MNHNS, SASEGT. The CDR3 loop reads CASTAGPGYEQYF. The CDR3 nucleotides read TGTGCCAGCACGGCGGGGCCAGGGTACGAGCAGTACTTC.

The chain couples TRBV7-6 to TRBJ2-1; no firm D call. The CDR3 sequence is 12 residues long. The V end was cut by 1 base, the J end by 6 bases, with 4 bases between. In germline, CDR1 is SGHVS, CDR2 FNYEAQ. CDR3: CASSLGSNEQFF. The CDR3 DNA reads TGTGCCAGCAGCTTAGGGAGCAATGAGCAGTTCTTC.

This chain uses TRBV7-8 with TRBJ2-7; a possible D gene is TRBD1 (6 bases). CDR3 length: 15 amino acids. The germline gives CDR1 SGHVS, CDR2 FQNEAQ. Trimming stripped 4 bases from V and 3 bases from J, with 16 bases between. Written as DNA, the CDR3 is TGTGCCAGCAGCTCTGAACCGGGACAATACTACGAGCAGTACTTC. Protein: CASSSEPGQYYEQYF.

V is TRBV29-1 and J is TRBJ1-1; TRBD1 agrees at 9 bases. Trimming took 4 bases from V and 1 from J; bases not matched to a gene: 7. This CDR3 has 15 amino acids. Germline-derived CDR1 and CDR2 are SQVTM and ANQGSEA. The chain's CDR3 is CSVGGQGKTNTEAFF. CDR3 DNA: TGCAGCGTTGGAGGACAGGGGAAAACGAACACTGAAGCTTTCTTT. Complete variable domain (other parts from reference TRBV29-1 and TRBJ1-1): SAVISQKPSRDICQRGTSLTIQCQVDSQVTMMFWYRQQPGQSLTLIATANQGSEATYESGFVIDKFPISRPNLTFSTLTVSNMSPEDSSIYLCSVGGQGKTNTEAFFGQGTRLTVV.

The CDR3 spells CASSPGLAGYTQYF. The CDR3 region has the DNA TGTGCCAGCAGCCCGGGACTAGCTGGGTATACGCAGTATTTT. The genes are TRBV27 and TRBJ2-3; 9 bases match TRBD2. The CDR3 sequence is 14 residues long. Germline trimming cut 6 bases from V and 7 bases from J; bases unmatched to any gene: 8. CDR1 and CDR2 (germline): MNHEY, SMNVEV (reference sequence).

The chain employs TRBV7-2 and TRBJ2-3; TRBD2 agrees at 8 bases. CDR3 size: 14 residues. Germline CDR1 SGHTA, CDR2 FQGNSA. V gave up 2 bases and J gave up 6 bases; unmatched junction bases: 4. Here the CDR3 DNA reads TGTGCCAGCAGCTTAACGGGAGGGCCTGATACGCAGTATTTT. Its translation is CASSLTGGPDTQYF.

This sequence joins TRBV6-5 and TRBJ1-5, with D possibly being TRBD1 (6 bases). Germline V CDR1 and CDR2: MNHEY, SVGAGI. This CDR3 contains 15 residues. V lost 6 bases, J lost 6 bases, and 18 bases lay in between. DNA for the CDR3: TGTGCCAGCAGCCTCGCCCCAAGGGGGGGTCAGCCCCAGCATTTT. Amino acid sequence: CASSLAPRGGQPQHF.

The CDR3 coding sequence is TGTGCCAGCAGCTTAACGGGCGGGAGGGCCTACAATGAGCAGTTCTTC. As protein: CASSLTGGRAYNEQFF. This chain joins TRBV7-3 and TRBJ2-1, with 9 bases aligning to TRBD2. Trimming cost V 0 bases and J 2 bases; bases outside gene matches: 2. Looked up from germline, CDR1 is SGHTA and CDR2 is FQGTGA. This CDR3 is built from 16 residues.

The chain is built from TRBV2 and TRBJ1-1; D possibly corresponds to TRBD1 (6 bases). V lost 8 bases to trimming and J lost 5 bases, with 15 bases between them. CDR1 is SNHLY, CDR2 FYNNEI, per germline. The CDR3 length is 13 residues. The CDR3 DNA sequence: TGTGCCAGCTCCTCGCAGGGGCGTACTGAAGCTTTCTTT. As protein: CASSSQGRTEAFF.

The chain couples TRBV30 to TRBJ2-1, with TRBD2 matching 11 bases. V lost 1 base to trimming and J lost 7 bases; unmatched junction nucleotides: 6. Germline CDR1 GTSNPN, CDR2 SVGIG (reference sequence). There are 15 residues in the CDR3. CDR3 amino acids: CAWSGGSGRANEQFF. The CDR3, as DNA: TGTGCCTGGAGTGGGGGTAGCGGGAGGGCAAATGAGCAGTTCTTC.

CDR3 sequence reads: CASSRGAGRGQETQYF. The CDR3 nucleotides read TGTGCCAGCAGCAGGGGAGCCGGGAGGGGACAAGAGACCCAGTACTTC. The chain is built from TRBV7-2 and TRBJ2-5; 8 bases align to TRBD2. The germline CDR1 and CDR2 sequences are SGHTA and FQGNSA. The CDR3 totals 16 residues. The J segment lost 2 bases and the V segment lost 5 bases, leaving 10 bases of the junction unmatched.

The chain is built from TRBV18 and TRBJ1-3; D unclear. Germline V gene lookup returns CDR1 KGHSH and CDR2 LQKENI. This CDR3 has 14 amino acids. Trimming removed 4 bases from V and 4 bases from J, with 11 bases in between. The CDR3 region is CASSRGEVGNTIYF. CDR3 nucleotides: TGTGCCAGCTCACGCGGGGAGGTCGGAAACACCATATATTTT.

The chain joins TRBV28 to TRBJ1-2, with a possible D match to TRBD1 (5 bases). This CDR3 contains 14 residues. The V gene's germline CDR1 is MDHEN and CDR2 SYDVKM. Between the trimmed V and J ends, which lost 3 bases and 5 bases, there was a span of 13 bases. This CDR3 reads CASSFWGRGYGYTF. In DNA form, the CDR3 reads TGTGCCAGCAGTTTTTGGGGCCGGGGGTATGGCTACACCTTC.

The chain employs TRBV10-3 and TRBJ2-7, with a possible D match to TRBD1 (5 bases). The germline CDR1 and CDR2 sequences are ENHRY and SYGVKD. The CDR3 is 13 residues long. V was pared by 10 bases and J by 2 bases, with 15 bases between. The CDR3: CATRQPTTYEQYF. The CDR3, as DNA: TGTGCCACCCGACAGCCCACTACCTACGAGCAGTACTTC.

The rearrangement joins TRBV6-1 to TRBJ2-1, with 11 nucleotides matching TRBD2. The length of the CDR3 is 14 residues. With 5 bases clipped from V and 6 bases from J, the junction kept 3 bases outside the gene matches. The germline gives CDR1 MNHNS, CDR2 SASEGT. The CDR3 loop reads CASSTSGRGNEQFF. The CDR3 region has the DNA TGTGCCAGCAGTACTAGCGGGAGAGGCAATGAGCAGTTCTTC.

The V gene is TRBV30, the J gene TRBJ1-2; perhaps TRBD1 as D (6 bases). The V end lost 7 bases, the J end lost 6 bases, and 21 bases lay between the germline ends. CDR1 GTSNPN and CDR2 SVGIG come from the germline V gene (reference sequence). CDR3 length: 14 residues. CDR3 bases: TGTGCCTCCGCCGGTGCAGGGGCTACCCATGGCTACACCTTC. Translating gives CASAGAGATHGYTF.

In its sample, this clone was seen once. A read error may produce the germline difference seen at one junction end. The chain carries TRBV30 and TRBJ2-7, with D perhaps TRBD1 (5 bases). The CDR3 contains 12 residues. Germline lookup yields CDR1 GTSNPN and CDR2 SVGIG (reference sequence). Written as DNA, the CDR3 is TGTGCCTGGAGTCTAATAGGGCAGGGAAAATGGTTC. Protein: CAWSLIGQGKWF.

V gene TRBV28 combines with J gene TRBJ2-7, with TRBD2 matching over 8 bases. This CDR3 contains 14 residues. J lost 2 bases, V lost 7 bases, and 7 bases had no gene match. Germline V CDR1 and CDR2: MDHEN, SYDVKM. The CDR3 is CASTALAGPYEQYF. The DNA for the CDR3 is TGTGCCAGCACCGCCCTAGCGGGCCCCTACGAGCAGTACTTC. Using reference TRBV28 and TRBJ2-7 for the parts outside the CDR3, the full variable domain is DVKVTQSSRYLVKRTGEKVFLECVQDMDHENMFWYRQDPGLGLRLIYFSYDVKMKEKGDIPEGYSVSREKKERFSLILESASTNQTSMYLCASTALAGPYEQYFGPGTRLTVT.